This TCR beta chain is drawn from a study of T cell repertoires in cytomegalovirus infection. Study overall: Public TCR beta signatures provided an indication of both CMV infection and a matching HLA type. Overall study results and limits: Predominance within the ex vivo response was attributable to HLA-C-restricted CMV-specific TCR beta clonotypes. Adding up the frequency of public TCR beta families identified people who carried CMV plus the relevant HLA.

Using its own MiXCR run on the reads, TCRdb lists one record per CDR3 protein. This table holds 200,000 to 300,000 distinct CDR3 sequences, roughly 15% found once. Germline assignment: CDR1 MGHRA and CDR2 YSYEKL. V dropped 0 bases and J dropped 4 bases, with 12 bases sitting between them. This CDR3 has 15 amino acids. This clonotype was counted between two and nine times. Its cognate antigen is unknown. The sample comprised PBMCs. The V and J genes are TRBV4-1 and TRBJ1-1; unclear D gene. This clonotype originated in a human donor in good health (CMV status not recorded). Some clones in this sample may be carry-over from other donors' samples. The CDR3 sequence: CASSQDFGRITEAFF. The CDR3 nucleotides are TGCGCCAGCAGCCAAGATTTCGGCAGGATCACTGAAGCTTTCTTT.